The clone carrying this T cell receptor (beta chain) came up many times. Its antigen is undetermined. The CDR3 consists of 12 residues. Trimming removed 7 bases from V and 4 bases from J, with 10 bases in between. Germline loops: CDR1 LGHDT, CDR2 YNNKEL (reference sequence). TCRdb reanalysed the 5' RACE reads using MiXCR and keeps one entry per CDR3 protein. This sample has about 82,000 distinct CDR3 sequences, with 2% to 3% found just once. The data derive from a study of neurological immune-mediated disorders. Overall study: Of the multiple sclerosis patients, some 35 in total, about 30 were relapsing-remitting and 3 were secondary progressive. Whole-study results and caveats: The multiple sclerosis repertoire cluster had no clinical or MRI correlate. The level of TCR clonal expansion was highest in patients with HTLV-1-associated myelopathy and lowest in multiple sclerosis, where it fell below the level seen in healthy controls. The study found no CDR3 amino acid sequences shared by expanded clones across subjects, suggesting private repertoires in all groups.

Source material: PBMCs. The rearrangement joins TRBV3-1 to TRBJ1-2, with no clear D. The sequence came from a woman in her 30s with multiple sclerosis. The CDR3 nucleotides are TGTGCCAGCACTACAGAGGGCTATGGCTACACCTTC. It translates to CASTTEGYGYTF.